The next 21 T cell receptor beta chains were all read from a single sample in a study of shared clonotypes between healthy human individuals. Repertoires were generated with immunoSEQ multiplex PCR, while TCRdb's copy carries only in-frame clones and drops some. The data contain over 850,000 clones, 70% to 80% of them singletons. Sequenced material: memory CD4+ T cells from PBMCs. Specified subset: CD45RA-negative fraction. These receptors all come from a young man in good health. Some clones in this sample may be carry-over from other donors' samples.

In DNA, the CDR3 is TGTGCCACCAGCAGGCGGGACTCCCCGCGGACCGGGGAGCTGTTTTTT. This sequence encodes CATSRRDSPRTGELFF. The J gene is TRBJ2-2, the V gene TRBV15, with D tentatively TRBD2 (6 bases). Germline V CDR1 and CDR2: LNHNV, YYDKDF (reference sequence). This CDR3 has 16 amino acids. V lost 3 bases and J 5 bases, leaving 16 bases between the germline ends.

The chain uses TRBV28 and TRBJ2-7, with TRBD2 matching 11 bases. Germline V CDR1 and CDR2: MDHEN, SYDVKM. J lost 3 bases, V lost 10 bases, and 5 bases had no gene match. This CDR3 comprises 13 residues. This chain's CDR3 is CATTSGGIYEQYF. CDR3 sequence (DNA): TGTGCCACCACTAGCGGGGGCATCTACGAGCAGTACTTC.

In the case of this clone: The conserved closing phenylalanine or tryptophan is absent in this CDR3, likely reflecting a read error. The DNA is left out, because the CDR3 cannot be placed on it with certainty; the CDR3 is given as TCRdb lists it. The rearrangement links TRBV11-2 to TRBJ2-7; the table's D call TRBD2 went unverified against the DNA. Counting both end residues, the CDR3 totals 8 amino acids. In germline, CDR1 is SGHAT, CDR2 FQNNGV. This chain's CDR3 is CASSRAPS.

This chain joins TRBV11-2 and TRBJ2-7; unclear D gene. The CDR3 contains 14 residues. Germline assignment: CDR1 SGHAT and CDR2 FQNNGV. Trimming took off 3 bases at V and 0 bases at J, with 9 bases between the two ends. The CDR3 sequence: CASSLYGTSYEQYF. The CDR3 nucleotides are TGTGCCAGCAGCTTGTACGGAACCTCCTACGAGCAGTACTTC.

The rearrangement uses TRBV7-9 and TRBJ2-2, with unresolved D. V lost 6 bases to trimming and J lost 6 bases, with 8 bases between them. The CDR3 has 12 residues. Germline-derived CDR1 and CDR2 are SEHNR and FQNEAQ (reference sequence). CDR3 protein: CASSPASGELFF. DNA of the CDR3: TGTGCCAGCAGTCCCGCATCCGGGGAGCTGTTTTTT.

This clone occurred a few times. V is TRBV2 and J is TRBJ1-5; D is perhaps TRBD1 (6 bases). The V gene's germline CDR1 is SNHLY and CDR2 FYNNEI. The CDR3 is 14 residues long. V lost 5 bases and J 11 bases, leaving 19 bases between the germline ends. The CDR3 region has the DNA TGTGCCAGCAGTTGGGGGCAGGACGGGATGGCCCAGCATTTT. Translation: CASSWGQDGMAQHF.

This clone was seen a few times. This sequence joins TRBV5-1 and TRBJ2-7; 13 positions match TRBD2. The CDR3 sequence is 18 residues long. V shed 4 bases and J 0 bases; nucleotides not matched to a gene: 10. CDR1 is SGHRS and CDR2 is YFSETQ in the germline V gene. The CDR3 here is CASSLTGTSGTLSYEQYF. The CDR3 DNA sequence: TGCGCCAGCAGCCTAACCGGGACTAGCGGGACCCTCTCCTACGAGCAGTACTTC.

The chain carries TRBV4-1 and TRBJ2-1, with 12 bases aligning to TRBD2. The V and J ends lost 1 base and 7 bases, in that order; junction bases with no gene match: 11. The CDR3 is made up of 18 amino acids. The germline gives CDR1 MGHRA, CDR2 YSYEKL. The CDR3 sequence is CASSQVSRRLAGGNEQFF. The CDR3 coding sequence is TGCGCCAGCAGCCAAGTGAGTAGGCGGCTAGCGGGAGGGAATGAGCAGTTCTTC.

The V and J genes are TRBV28 and TRBJ2-7; possibly TRBD1 or TRBD2 for D (5 bases each). V was pared by 9 bases and J by 3 bases, with 15 bases between. Germline CDR1 reads MDHEN; CDR2 reads SYDVKM. CDR3 length equals 13 residues. The CDR3 coding sequence is TGTGCCAGTTTGGGACCACCTCTCTACGAGCAGTACTTC. Translation gives CASLGPPLYEQYF.

The chain carries TRBV18 and TRBJ1-2; D might be TRBD1 (6 bases). Germline V CDR1 and CDR2: KGHSH, LQKENI. Between the trimmed V and J ends, which lost 4 bases and 1 base, there was a span of 16 bases. This CDR3 has 16 residues. CDR3 in DNA: TGTGCCAGCTCACTCTCTGACAGGCCATTTAACTATGGCTACACCTTC. This encodes CASSLSDRPFNYGYTF.

V gene TRBV11-2 combines with J gene TRBJ2-1; the D gene is possibly TRBD2 (6 bases). The CDR3 is made up of 16 amino acids. Looked up from germline, CDR1 is SGHAT and CDR2 is FQNNGV. Trimming stripped 0 bases from V and 0 bases from J, with 9 bases between. The CDR3 reads CASSLERGSSYNEQFF. The CDR3 DNA reads as TGTGCCAGCAGCTTAGAACGGGGGAGCTCCTACAATGAGCAGTTCTTC.

This clone appeared many times. This sample also contains other DNA sequences that code for the same CDR3. The rearrangement joins TRBV2 to TRBJ1-5; tentatively, D is TRBD1 (5 bases). CDR3 size: 15 residues. V was trimmed by 6 bases and J by 1 base, leaving 13 bases between them. The V gene's germline CDR1 is SNHLY and CDR2 FYNNEI. CDR3 protein: CASSDQGRSNQPQHF. CDR3 nucleotide sequence: TGTGCCAGCAGCGATCAGGGACGCAGCAATCAGCCCCAGCATTTT.

V is TRBV27 and J is TRBJ1-2; TRBD1 matches at 9 bases. The CDR3 runs 13 residues. J was trimmed by 6 bases and V by 5 bases; bases with no gene match: 4. Germline V gene sequence: CDR1 MNHEY, CDR2 SMNVEV (reference sequence). The CDR3 reads CASSPRDRDGYTF. DNA of the CDR3: TGTGCCAGCAGTCCCCGGGACAGGGATGGCTACACCTTC.

CDR3 sequence reads: CASSARTVERGYTF. In nucleotides, the CDR3 is TGTGCCAGCAGCGCGCGGACAGTCGAGAGGGGCTACACCTTC. V is TRBV9 and J is TRBJ1-2; maybe TRBD1 (6 bases). V shed 3 bases and J shed 8 bases, with 17 bases lying between them. The CDR3 is 14 amino acids. Germline CDR1 and CDR2: SGDLS and YYNGEE.

The chain employs TRBV28 and TRBJ1-3; 8 bases align to TRBD1. In germline, CDR1 is MDHEN, CDR2 SYDVKM. Trimming removed 6 bases from V and 5 bases from J; junction bases left unmatched: 6. The CDR3 extends over 14 amino acids. In DNA form, the CDR3 reads TGTGCCAGCAGCCGGGACAGGCAAAGAAACACCATATATTTT. This translates into CASSRDRQRNTIYF. The full variable domain, its missing parts supplied by reference TRBV28 and TRBJ1-3, is DVKVTQSSRYLVKRTGEKVFLECVQDMDHENMFWYRQDPGLGLRLIYFSYDVKMKEKGDIPEGYSVSREKKERFSLILESASTNQTSMYLCASSRDRQRNTIYFGEGSWLTVV.

The chain recombines TRBV30 with TRBJ1-2, with unresolved D. Trimming took 1 base from V and 8 from J, leaving 5 bases between them. Germline V gene lookup returns CDR1 GTSNPN and CDR2 SVGIG (reference sequence). The CDR3 consists of 10 residues. CDR3 loop: CAWSEVGYTF. Written as DNA, the CDR3 is TGTGCCTGGAGTGAAGTGGGCTACACCTTC.

The rearrangement uses TRBV7-3 and TRBJ1-5; D gene ambiguous. The CDR3 extends over 15 amino acids. Germline V gene sequence: CDR1 SGHTA, CDR2 FQGTGA. V was trimmed by 5 bases and J by 3 bases, leaving 14 bases between them. The CDR3 region is CASSPLPDANQPQHF. In DNA, the CDR3 is TGTGCCAGCAGCCCGCTCCCGGATGCCAATCAGCCCCAGCATTTT.

The chain employs TRBV28 and TRBJ1-5; D uncertain. Trimming took off 6 bases at V and 1 base at J, with 13 bases between the two ends. Germline assignment: CDR1 MDHEN and CDR2 SYDVKM. CDR3 length equals 15 residues. The CDR3 coding sequence is TGTGCCAGCAGCGGACTCCGAGGGAGCAATCAGCCCCAGCATTTT. Translation: CASSGLRGSNQPQHF.

The V call is TRBV5-1, the J call TRBJ1-2; D is uncertain. The CDR3 extends over 13 amino acids. Germline V CDR1 and CDR2: SGHRS, YFSETQ. Deletions cut 0 bases from V and 10 bases from J, with 13 bases between. The CDR3 coding sequence is TGCGCCAGCAGCTTGGCCGGTCTTGGTAACTACACCTTC. It encodes CASSLAGLGNYTF.

A remark on this clone: A much more abundant neighbour one base away suggests this may be a read error. The rearrangement uses TRBV5-8 and TRBJ2-3; D not resolved. Trimming stripped 2 bases from V and 2 bases from J, with 3 bases between. This CDR3 comprises 12 residues. Germline V gene data show CDR1 as SGHTS and CDR2 as YDEGEE. CDR3 protein: CASSLTTDTQYF. The CDR3 DNA follows: TGTGCCAGCAGCTTAACCACAGATACGCAGTATTTT. Together with reference TRBV5-8 and TRBJ2-3, the CDR3 gives the full variable domain: EAGVTQSPTHLIKTRGQQATLRCSPISGHTSVYWYQQALGLGLQFLLWYDEGEERNRGNFPPRFSGRQFPNYSSELNVNALELEDSALYLCASSLTTDTQYFGPGTRLTVL.

This clone was counted a few times. The chain couples TRBV7-9 to TRBJ2-7; the D gene could be TRBD1 or TRBD2 (5 bases each). The germline CDR1 and CDR2 sequences are SEHNR and FQNEAQ (reference sequence). The CDR3 consists of 15 residues. Trimming took 4 bases from V and 3 from J, leaving 16 bases between them. For the CDR3, the DNA is TGTGCCAGCAGCTCCCCCGGGACCGGAGACTACGAGCAGTACTTC. This encodes CASSSPGTGDYEQYF.